This record concerns one T cell receptor beta chain sequence. Antigen: not known. Amplified regions were TCR beta CDR3 sequences from RNA transcripts. In the first-round RT-PCR of the TCR CDR3, the HTBI primer set was used. TCRdb fed the multiplex PCR reads into MiXCR, producing one record per CDR3 protein. The data show 330,000 or so distinct CDR3 sequences, 15% to 20% seen once. The record originates from a study of T cells in Graves' hyperthyroidism and ophthalmopathy. Turning to the study itself: The initial diagnosis was the point when peripheral blood was collected, ahead of any treatment. Study results and caveats: Among clonotypes expanded in thyroid above 0.001, most were also found in blood.

Among ophthalmopathy patients, the Clinical Activity Score reached at least 3, the NOSPECS grade reached at least 4, and duration remained under 3 months. Uncontrolled infection, other autoimmune disease, pregnancy or lactation barred patients from enrollment. The material sequenced was blood. The sequence came from a man in his forties or fifties with Graves' ophthalmopathy.

As DNA, the CDR3 is TGCGCCAGCAGCCCGGGGGTAGCGGGAGGGTATGAGCAGTTCTTC. Translating it yields CASSPGVAGGYEQFF. The V and J genes are TRBV5-1 and TRBJ2-1, with 11 bases that match TRBD2. Germline CDR1 SGHRS, CDR2 YFSETQ. Trimming took 4 bases from V and 8 from J; bases not matched to a gene: 8. This CDR3 spans 15 amino acids. The complete variable domain, with remaining parts taken from reference TRBV5-1 and TRBJ2-1, reads KAGVTQTPRYLIKTRGQQVTLSCSPISGHRSVSWYQQTPGQGLQFLFEYFSETQRNKGNFPGRFSGRQFSNSRSEMNVSTLELGDSALYLCASSPGVAGGYEQFFGPGTRLTVL.